In its sample, the clone carrying this TCR beta chain was seen many times. This sample was taken from a study of T cells in Graves' hyperthyroidism and ophthalmopathy. TCR beta CDR3 sequences were amplified from RNA transcripts. An initial round of RT-PCR targeting the TCR CDR3 relied on the HTBI primer set. TCRdb re-derived calls from the multiplex PCR reads in MiXCR, one entry per CDR3 protein. This sample has around 600,000 distinct CDR3 sequences, with 11% to 15% found just once. The germline CDR1 and CDR2 sequences are SNHLY and FYNNEI. The CDR3 totals 14 residues. V lost 1 base to trimming and J lost 2 bases, with 9 bases between them.

Source material: blood. V usage is TRBV2 and J usage is TRBJ2-7; D remains unclear. This clonotype was sampled from a woman aged 18-35 years with Graves' ophthalmopathy. The CDR3 protein is CASSEGAPTYEQYF. The CDR3 DNA sequence: TGTGCCAGCAGTGAAGGGGCCCCAACCTACGAGCAGTACTTC.